The 23 T cell receptor beta chains in this list originate from one sample, sequenced in a study of PD-1 blockade in mismatch repair-deficient tumors. This table comes from immunoSEQ multiplex PCR, and its TCRdb copy is limited to in-frame clones, with some not included. Of about 100,000 clones detected, 82% appear once; the ten largest clones hold around 6.5%. Here the sequenced sample was peripheral blood, taken approximately 35 weeks after starting pembrolizumab. All receptors come from an adult with mismatch repair-deficient cancer.

This sequence joins TRBV5-4 and TRBJ2-7; no definite D call. V lost 0 bases and J lost 3, with 7 bases in between. The CDR3 is 13 amino acids. Germline values: CDR1 SGHNT, CDR2 YYREEE (reference sequence). DNA for the CDR3: TGTGCCAGCAGCTTGGTCGCTGACTACGAGCAGTACTTC. Encoded protein: CASSLVADYEQYF.

The chain employs TRBV6-1 and TRBJ2-6; D ambiguous. Germline CDR1 MNHNS, CDR2 SASEGT. V lost 4 bases to trimming and J lost 2 bases, with 9 bases between them. The CDR3 length is 15 residues. Here the CDR3 DNA reads TGTGCCAGCAGTGGGTTGGTTGCTGGGGCCAACGTCCTGACTTTC. It translates to CASSGLVAGANVLTF.

The V gene is TRBV28, the J gene TRBJ2-2; D gene ambiguous. This CDR3 is built from 12 residues. Looked up from germline, CDR1 is MDHEN and CDR2 is SYDVKM. V lost 6 bases to trimming and J lost 7 bases, with 9 bases between them. CDR3: CASSTKFGELFF. The CDR3 DNA reads as TGTGCCAGCAGCACGAAGTTCGGGGAGCTGTTTTTT.

The CDR3 sequence is CAISRSQGEAGVEKLFF. Written as DNA, the CDR3 is TGTGCCATCAGTCGGTCTCAGGGGGAGGCGGGGGTTGAAAAACTGTTTTTT. V and J are TRBV10-3 and TRBJ1-4; 7 bases line up with TRBD1. This CDR3 region has 17 residues. The V gene's germline CDR1 is ENHRY and CDR2 SYGVKD. V shed 5 bases, J shed 7 bases, and the junction held 16 bases outside the gene matches.

The V and J genes are TRBV27 and TRBJ2-3; possibly TRBD1 for D (6 bases). The CDR3 contains 16 residues. Germline V gives CDR1 MNHEY, CDR2 SMNVEV (reference sequence). Trimming shortened V by 4 bases and J by 2 bases, and 16 bases separated the two germline ends. As DNA, the CDR3 is TGTGCCAGCAGTTCGACCCTTCGGGACAACACAGATACGCAGTATTTT. Translating it yields CASSSTLRDNTDTQYF.

The rearrangement uses TRBV6-5 and TRBJ2-7; 12 nucleotides line up with TRBD2. Per germline, CDR1 MNHEY and CDR2 SVGAGI. The CDR3 is made up of 14 amino acids. V dropped 4 bases and J dropped 5; count of bases not matched to a gene: 3. The CDR3 coding sequence is TGTGCCAGCAGTTTCCTAGCGGGAGGGAACGAGCAGTACTTC. Its protein is CASSFLAGGNEQYF.

The J gene is TRBJ2-5, the V gene TRBV5-6, with D possibly matching TRBD1 (5 bases). The V end lost 0 bases, the J end lost 1 base, and 7 bases lay between the germline ends. The germline gives CDR1 SGHDT, CDR2 YYEEEE. CDR3 length equals 14 residues. In DNA form, the CDR3 reads TGTGCCAGCAGCTTGGGACAGCGCCAAGAGACCCAGTACTTC. Amino acids: CASSLGQRQETQYF.

The chain carries TRBV29-1 and TRBJ1-2, with D possibly being TRBD1 (5 bases). Trimming shortened V by 2 bases and J by 5 bases, and 9 bases separated the two germline ends. The CDR3 has 12 residues. Germline lookup yields CDR1 SQVTM and CDR2 ANQGSEA. CDR3 region: CSVEKQDYGYTF. CDR3 nucleotides: TGCAGCGTTGAAAAACAGGATTATGGCTACACCTTC.

This clone has only one observation. The chain joins TRBV7-9 to TRBJ2-1; unclear D gene. The CDR3 has 11 amino acids. Germline assignment: CDR1 SEHNR and CDR2 FQNEAQ (reference sequence). The ends were cut back, 2 bases at V and 14 bases at J, with 10 bases in the middle. Here the CDR3 reads CASSLSVIKFF. The CDR3, as DNA: TGTGCCAGCAGCTTAAGCGTGATAAAGTTCTTC.

The chain recombines TRBV7-2 with TRBJ1-3; D not certain. V lost 1 base and J 1 base, leaving 11 bases between the germline ends. The V gene's germline CDR1 is SGHTA and CDR2 FQGNSA. The CDR3 runs to 16 residues. The CDR3 loop reads CASSLGLLSSGNTIYF. Written as DNA, the CDR3 is TGTGCCAGCAGCTTAGGGCTTCTCTCTTCTGGAAACACCATATATTTT. The whole variable domain, filled in from reference TRBV7-2 and TRBJ1-3, reads GAGVSQSPSNKVTEKGKDVELRCDPISGHTALYWYRQSLGQGLEFLIYFQGNSAPDKSGLPSDRFSAERTGGSVSTLTIQRTQQEDSAVYLCASSLGLLSSGNTIYFGEGSWLTVV.

The rearrangement links TRBV6-6 to TRBJ2-7; no firm D call. Trimming took off 4 bases at V and 4 bases at J, with 11 bases between the two ends. This CDR3 region has 13 residues. Germline assignment: CDR1 MNHNY and CDR2 SVGAGI (reference sequence). CDR3 nucleotides: TGTGCCAGCAGTTCCTCCGTGGGTTACGAGCAGTACTTC. This translates into CASSSSVGYEQYF.

The chain combines TRBV7-3 with TRBJ2-2; 12 bases agree with TRBD2. With V trimmed by 5 bases and J by 6 bases, 10 bases remained unmatched. Germline-derived CDR1 and CDR2 are SGHTA and FQGTGA. The CDR3 contains 17 residues. The CDR3 sequence is CASSPTTSGRLSGELFF. CDR3 sequence (DNA): TGTGCCAGCAGCCCGACCACTAGCGGGAGGTTATCCGGGGAGCTGTTTTTT.

The chain joins TRBV11-3 to TRBJ1-1; no reliable D call. Germline V CDR1 and CDR2: SGHNT, YENEEA. The CDR3 contains 11 residues. V was trimmed by 3 bases and J by 7 bases, leaving 6 bases between them. Here the CDR3 reads CASSFQGEAFF. CDR3 in DNA: TGTGCCAGCAGCTTCCAAGGTGAAGCTTTCTTT.

This rearrangement joins TRBV7-6 to TRBJ1-1; 8 bases are shared with TRBD1. V shed 5 bases, J shed 5 bases, and the junction held 22 bases outside the gene matches. The length of the CDR3 is 19 residues. Germline V gene sequence: CDR1 SGHVS, CDR2 FNYEAQ. CDR3 DNA: TGTGCCAGCAGCCCAGGCGCTAGACAGGGGTTCGGCGTAAAGACTGAAGCTTTCTTT. The encoded protein is CASSPGARQGFGVKTEAFF.

V usage is TRBV25-1 and J usage is TRBJ2-3; D unresolved. V was pared by 6 bases and J by 2 bases, with 9 bases between. The CDR3 consists of 13 residues. Germline values: CDR1 MGHDK, CDR2 SYGVNS. The CDR3 here is CASRDEFTDTQYF. CDR3 coding DNA: TGTGCCAGCAGAGACGAGTTCACAGATACGCAGTATTTT.

The CDR3 sequence: CASSVGVGSGNTIYF. Written as DNA, the CDR3 is TGTGCCAGCAGCGTAGGTGTGGGTTCGGGAAACACCATATATTTT. The V and J genes are TRBV9 and TRBJ1-3; D is ambiguous. The V end was cut by 0 bases, the J end by 4 bases, with 11 bases between. The CDR3 runs 15 residues. Looked up from germline, CDR1 is SGDLS and CDR2 is YYNGEE. The full variable domain, its missing parts supplied by reference TRBV9 and TRBJ1-3, is DSGVTQTPKHLITATGQRVTLRCSPRSGDLSVYWYQQSLDQGLQFLIQYYNGEERAKGNILERFSAQQFPDLHSELNLSSLELGDSALYFCASSVGVGSGNTIYFGEGSWLTVV.

The chain uses TRBV19 and TRBJ2-7; tentatively, D is TRBD2 (6 bases). This CDR3 is 15 amino acids long. The germline V and J ends were trimmed by 3 bases and 1 base, with 13 bases remaining between them. The germline gives CDR1 LNHDA, CDR2 SQIVND (reference sequence). CDR3 region: CASSIRLGTSYEQYF. CDR3 coding DNA: TGTGCCAGTAGTATTAGACTGGGGACTTCCTACGAGCAGTACTTC. Based on the CDR3 plus reference TRBV19 and TRBJ2-7, the full variable domain is DGGITQSPKYLFRKEGQNVTLSCEQNLNHDAMYWYRQDPGQGLRLIYYSQIVNDFQKGDIAEGYSVSREKKESFPLTVTSAQKNPTAFYLCASSIRLGTSYEQYFGPGTRLTVT.

A word on this clone: A junction end diverges from the germline sequence, so it may reflect a read error. The chain recombines TRBV7-9 with TRBJ2-7; TRBD2 matches 8 bases. CDR1 SEHNR and CDR2 FQNEAQ come from the germline V gene (reference sequence). The CDR3 is 13 amino acids. The CDR3 DNA follows: TGTGCCACCCGTAGCGGGACCTCCAACGAGCAGTACTTC. Encoded protein: CATRSGTSNEQYF.

This clone has a single count. J is TRBJ2-1 and V is TRBV15, with 12 bases fitting TRBD2. The CDR3 has 16 residues. Per germline, CDR1 LNHNV and CDR2 YYDKDF (reference sequence). V lost 3 bases to trimming and J lost 7 bases; unmatched junction nucleotides: 7. The CDR3 region has the DNA TGTGCCACCAGCAGCCCGGGACTAGCGGGTCTGAATGAGCAGTTCTTC. It encodes CATSSPGLAGLNEQFF. The full variable domain, completed using reference TRBV15 and TRBJ2-1, is DAMVIQNPRYQVTQFGKPVTLSCSQTLNHNVMYWYQQKSSQAPKLLFHYYDKDFNNEADTPDNFQSRRPNTSFCFLDIRSPGLGDTAMYLCATSSPGLAGLNEQFFGPGTRLTVL.

The V call is TRBV7-3, the J call TRBJ2-5, with TRBD2 identical over 7 bases. Looked up from germline, CDR1 is SGHTA and CDR2 is FQGTGA. This CDR3 is built from 14 residues. The J segment lost 5 bases and the V segment lost 5 bases, leaving 8 bases of the junction unmatched. The DNA for the CDR3 is TGTGCCAGCAGCCTAGAGGGAGGGTGGGAGACCCAGTACTTC. This sequence encodes CASSLEGGWETQYF.

The V call is TRBV7-8, the J call TRBJ2-1; D perhaps matches TRBD2 (5 bases). Deletions cut 1 base from V and 3 bases from J, with 10 bases between. The CDR3 runs 15 residues. The germline gives CDR1 SGHVS, CDR2 FQNEAQ. The CDR3, as DNA: TGTGCCAGCAGCTTAGTCGACGGGGACTACAATGAGCAGTTCTTC. Translation gives CASSLVDGDYNEQFF.

This chain connects TRBV7-8 to TRBJ2-2; TRBD2 matches at 8 bases. Trimming removed 1 base from V and 3 bases from J; junction bases left unmatched: 4. From germline, CDR1 is SGHVS and CDR2 FQNEAQ. The CDR3 length is 16 residues. DNA for the CDR3: TGTGCCAGCAGCTTAGATTTACTAGCGGACACCGGGGAGCTGTTTTTT. This codes for CASSLDLLADTGELFF.

V is TRBV4-3 and J is TRBJ2-1, with D possibly being TRBD2 (5 bases). Per the germline V gene, CDR1 is LGHNA and CDR2 is YSLEER. V shed 4 bases and J shed 4 bases, with 14 bases lying between them. The CDR3 is 15 amino acids. The CDR3: CASSLRAEGYNEQFF. Written as DNA, the CDR3 is TGCGCCAGCAGCCTGAGGGCGGAAGGGTACAATGAGCAGTTCTTC.